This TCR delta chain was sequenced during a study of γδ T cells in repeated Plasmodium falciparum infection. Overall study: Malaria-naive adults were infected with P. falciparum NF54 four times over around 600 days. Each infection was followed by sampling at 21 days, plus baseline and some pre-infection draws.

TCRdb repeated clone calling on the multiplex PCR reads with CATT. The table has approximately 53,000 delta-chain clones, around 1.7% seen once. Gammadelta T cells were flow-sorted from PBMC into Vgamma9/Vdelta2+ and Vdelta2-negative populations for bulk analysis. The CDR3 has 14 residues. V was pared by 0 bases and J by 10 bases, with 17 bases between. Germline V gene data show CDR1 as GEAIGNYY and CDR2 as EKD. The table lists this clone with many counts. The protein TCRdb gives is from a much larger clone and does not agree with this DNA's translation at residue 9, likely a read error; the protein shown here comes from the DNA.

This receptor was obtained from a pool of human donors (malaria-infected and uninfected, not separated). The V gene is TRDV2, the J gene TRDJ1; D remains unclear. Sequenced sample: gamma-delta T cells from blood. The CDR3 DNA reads TGTGCCTGTGACACCCCTTTTGTAATTGGCGTACTCATCTTT. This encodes CACDTPFVIGVLIF.